The 8 T cell receptor beta chains presented below share a single source sample, sequenced in a study of T cell responses to AZD1222 COVID-19 vaccine. Generated by immunoSEQ multiplex PCR, the TCRdb table keeps only in-frame clones and is missing some. This sample has some 96,000 clones, with roughly 84% found just once. The sequenced sample was peripheral blood, obtained 28 days after the second AZD1222 dose. The receptor source for this set is an adult who received the AZD1222 COVID-19 vaccine.

This clone was seen only a few times. V gene TRBV7-3 combines with J gene TRBJ2-1, with 7 bases fitting TRBD2. CDR3 length: 15 residues. V lost 5 bases and J lost 7; bases outside the gene matches: 11. CDR1 and CDR2 from the germline V gene are SGHTA and FQGTGA. CDR3 protein: CASSRLAGVGNEQFF. The CDR3 bases are TGTGCCAGCAGCCGATTAGCGGGTGTTGGTAATGAGCAGTTCTTC.

V and J are TRBV5-1 and TRBJ1-3, with D perhaps matching TRBD1 (5 bases). V gave up 0 bases and J gave up 0 bases, with 7 bases separating them. The germline gives CDR1 SGHRS, CDR2 YFSETQ. The CDR3 is 15 amino acids. The CDR3 DNA follows: TGCGCCAGCAGCTTGGACGGGGCCTCTGGAAACACCATATATTTT. It is translated as CASSLDGASGNTIYF.

The CDR3: CAISEGQGRGQETQYF. CDR3 in DNA: TGTGCCATCAGTGAGGGACAGGGAAGAGGACAAGAGACCCAGTACTTC. V is TRBV10-3 and J is TRBJ2-5; 8 bases match TRBD1. Losses at the gene ends were 2 bases for V and 2 bases for J; bases not matched to a gene: 7. The CDR3 sequence is 16 residues long. In germline, CDR1 is ENHRY, CDR2 SYGVKD.

The CDR3 is CASSGDRTGNTIYF. CDR3 sequence (DNA): TGTGCCAGCAGTGGGGACAGAACTGGAAACACCATATATTTT. The rearrangement links TRBV2 to TRBJ1-3, with 7 positions matching TRBD1. This CDR3 is 14 amino acids long. The germline gives CDR1 SNHLY, CDR2 FYNNEI. The J segment lost 2 bases and the V segment lost 4 bases, leaving 2 bases of the junction unmatched.

A single count supports this clone. This rearrangement joins TRBV7-9 to TRBJ2-7, with 7 bases aligning to TRBD2. V lost 1 base to trimming and J lost 0 bases; unmatched junction nucleotides: 6. This CDR3 has 16 amino acids. Germline V CDR1 and CDR2: SEHNR, FQNEAQ (reference sequence). The CDR3 protein is CASSLEPGRSSYEQYF. The CDR3 DNA sequence: TGTGCCAGCAGCTTAGAGCCCGGGAGGAGCTCCTACGAGCAGTACTTC.

The CDR3 loop is CASSPRDVPNQPQHF. CDR3 sequence (DNA): TGTGCCAGCTCACCCCGGGACGTCCCCAATCAGCCCCAGCATTTT. This chain connects TRBV18 to TRBJ1-5; the D gene is possibly TRBD1 (5 bases). Germline V lookup: CDR1 KGHSH, CDR2 LQKENI. This CDR3 spans 15 amino acids. V was trimmed by 3 bases and J by 3 bases, leaving 12 bases between them.

The CDR3 bases are TGTGCCAGCAGTTCAAGAGGACAGCCCCAGCATTTT. This codes for CASSSRGQPQHF. The chain is built from TRBV27 and TRBJ1-5; no reliable D call. V dropped 4 bases and J dropped 7 bases, with 8 bases sitting between them. Per the germline V gene, CDR1 is MNHEY and CDR2 is SMNVEV (reference sequence). The CDR3 contains 12 residues.

V is TRBV6-5 and J is TRBJ1-5; 7 bases align to TRBD1. Germline V lookup: CDR1 MNHEY, CDR2 SVGAGI. The trim removed 9 bases at V and 2 bases at J, leaving 7 bases unmatched. This CDR3 region has 14 residues. The CDR3 is CASTSTGGNQPQHF. The CDR3 nucleotides are TGTGCCAGTACCTCAACAGGGGGCAATCAGCCCCAGCATTTT.